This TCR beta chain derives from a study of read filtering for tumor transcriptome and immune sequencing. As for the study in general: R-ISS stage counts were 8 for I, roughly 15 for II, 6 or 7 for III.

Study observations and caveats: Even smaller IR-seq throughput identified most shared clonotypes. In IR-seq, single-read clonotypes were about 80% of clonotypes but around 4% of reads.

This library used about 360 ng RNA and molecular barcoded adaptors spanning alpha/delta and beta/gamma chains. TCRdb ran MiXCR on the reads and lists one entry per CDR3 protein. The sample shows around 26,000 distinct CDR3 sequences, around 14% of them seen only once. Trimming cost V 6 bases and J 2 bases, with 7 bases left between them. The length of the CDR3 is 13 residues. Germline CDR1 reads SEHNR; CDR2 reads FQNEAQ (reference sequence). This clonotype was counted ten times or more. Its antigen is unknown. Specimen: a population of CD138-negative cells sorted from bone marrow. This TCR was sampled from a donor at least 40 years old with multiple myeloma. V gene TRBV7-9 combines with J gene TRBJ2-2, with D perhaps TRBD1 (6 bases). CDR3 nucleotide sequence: TGTGCCAGCAGTGGGACAAACACCGGGGAGCTGTTTTTT. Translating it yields CASSGTNTGELFF.